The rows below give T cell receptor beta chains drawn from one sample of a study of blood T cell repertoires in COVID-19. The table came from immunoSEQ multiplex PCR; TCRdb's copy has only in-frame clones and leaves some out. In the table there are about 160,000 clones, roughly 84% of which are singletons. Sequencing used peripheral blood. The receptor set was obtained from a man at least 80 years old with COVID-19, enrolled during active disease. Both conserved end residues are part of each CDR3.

CDR3: CASSLTGGQWYTEAFF
V: TRBV28

CDR3: CASSLAHSSYEQYF
V: TRBV7-2

CDR3: CASRAGEQKLFF
V: TRBV2

CDR3: CASSPQGGYEQYF
V: TRBV7-3

CDR3: CASSLAQWDRHVF
V: TRBV7-9

CDR3: CASRTGTGAGTEAFF
V: TRBV11-3

CDR3: CASSSFSTGGSYEQYF
V: TRBV13

CDR3: CATSDSRGPSTDTQYF
V: TRBV24-1

CDR3: CASSLDRSTEAFF
V: TRBV12-3/TRBV12-4

CDR3: CASSQEAFGGYTF
V: TRBV4-1

CDR3: CASSLTGNSGNTIYF
V: TRBV5-1

CDR3: CASSLGFGRGHQPQHF
V: TRBV7-8

CDR3: CASSSGQYTEAFF
V: TRBV28

CDR3: CASSYSTGTQNLVAFF
V: TRBV6-5

CDR3: CASSLGGARWGTDTQYF
V: TRBV6-6

CDR3: CASSRPVVGEQHF
V: TRBV5-1